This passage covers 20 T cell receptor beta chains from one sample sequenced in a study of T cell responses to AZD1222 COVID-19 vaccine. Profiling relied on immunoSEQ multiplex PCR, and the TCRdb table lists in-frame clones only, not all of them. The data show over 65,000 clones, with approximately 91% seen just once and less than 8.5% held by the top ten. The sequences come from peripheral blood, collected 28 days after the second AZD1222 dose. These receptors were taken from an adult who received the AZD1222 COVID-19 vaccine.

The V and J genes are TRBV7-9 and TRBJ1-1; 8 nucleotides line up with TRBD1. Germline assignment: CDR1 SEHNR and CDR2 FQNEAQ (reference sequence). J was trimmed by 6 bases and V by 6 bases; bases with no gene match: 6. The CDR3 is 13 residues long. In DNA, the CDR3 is TGTGCCAGCAGTCGGACAGGGATCGCTGAAGCTTTCTTT. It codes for CASSRTGIAEAFF. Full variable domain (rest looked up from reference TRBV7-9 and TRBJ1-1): DTGVSQNPRHKITKRGQNVTFRCDPISEHNRLYWYRQTLGQGPEFLTYFQNEAQLEKSRLLSDRFSAERPKGSFSTLEIQRTEQGDSAMYLCASSRTGIAEAFFGQGTRLTVV.

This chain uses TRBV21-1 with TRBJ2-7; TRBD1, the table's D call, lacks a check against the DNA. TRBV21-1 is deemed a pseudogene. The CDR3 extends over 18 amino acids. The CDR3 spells CASSKLPLDTDPLYEQYF. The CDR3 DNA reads TGTGCCAGCAGCAAATTGCCCTTGGACACCGACCCCCTCTACGAGCAGTACTTC.

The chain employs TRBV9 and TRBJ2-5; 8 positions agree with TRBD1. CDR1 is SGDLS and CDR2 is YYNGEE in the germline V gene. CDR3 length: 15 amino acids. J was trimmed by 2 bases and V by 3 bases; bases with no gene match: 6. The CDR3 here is CASSARTGQQETQYF. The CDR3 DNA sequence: TGTGCCAGCAGCGCAAGGACAGGGCAGCAAGAGACCCAGTACTTC. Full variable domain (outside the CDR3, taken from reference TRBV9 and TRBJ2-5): DSGVTQTPKHLITATGQRVTLRCSPRSGDLSVYWYQQSLDQGLQFLIQYYNGEERAKGNILERFSAQQFPDLHSELNLSSLELGDSALYFCASSARTGQQETQYFGPGTRLLVL.

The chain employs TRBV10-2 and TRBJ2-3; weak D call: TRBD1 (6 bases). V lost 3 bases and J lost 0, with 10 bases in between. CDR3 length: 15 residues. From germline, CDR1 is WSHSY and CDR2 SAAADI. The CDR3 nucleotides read TGCGCCAGCAGTGATTGGGGGCCTAGCACAGATACGCAGTATTTT. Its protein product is CASSDWGPSTDTQYF.

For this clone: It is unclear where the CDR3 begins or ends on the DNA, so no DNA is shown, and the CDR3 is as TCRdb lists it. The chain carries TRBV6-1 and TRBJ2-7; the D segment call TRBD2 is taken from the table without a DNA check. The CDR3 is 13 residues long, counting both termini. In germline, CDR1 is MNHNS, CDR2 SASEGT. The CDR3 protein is CASSEDDVGAGSF.

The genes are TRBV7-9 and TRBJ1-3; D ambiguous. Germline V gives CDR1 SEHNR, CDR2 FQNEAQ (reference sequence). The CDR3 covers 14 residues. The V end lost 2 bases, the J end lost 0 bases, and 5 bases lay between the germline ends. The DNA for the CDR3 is TGTGCCAGCAGCTTATCGCTCTCTGGAAACACCATATATTTT. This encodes CASSLSLSGNTIYF.

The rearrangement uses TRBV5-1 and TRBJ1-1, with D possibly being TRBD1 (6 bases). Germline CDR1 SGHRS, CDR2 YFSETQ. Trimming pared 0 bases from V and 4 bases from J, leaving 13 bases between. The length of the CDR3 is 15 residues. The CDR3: CASSLVVGRGTEAFF. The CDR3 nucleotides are TGCGCCAGCAGCTTGGTGGTGGGCAGGGGCACTGAAGCTTTCTTT.

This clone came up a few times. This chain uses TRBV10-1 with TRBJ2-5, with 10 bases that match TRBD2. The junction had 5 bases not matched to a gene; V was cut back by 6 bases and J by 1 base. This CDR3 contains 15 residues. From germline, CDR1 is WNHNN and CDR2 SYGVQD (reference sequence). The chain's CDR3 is CASSASGRVQETQYF. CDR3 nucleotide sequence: TGCGCCAGCAGCGCTAGCGGGAGAGTCCAAGAGACCCAGTACTTC.

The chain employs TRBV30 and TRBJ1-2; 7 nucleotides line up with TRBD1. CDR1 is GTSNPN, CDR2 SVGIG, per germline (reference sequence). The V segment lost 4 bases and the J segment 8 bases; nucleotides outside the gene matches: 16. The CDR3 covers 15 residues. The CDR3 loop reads CAWKMPGQLTGGYTF. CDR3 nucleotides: TGTGCCTGGAAGATGCCGGGACAGCTTACAGGCGGCTACACCTTC. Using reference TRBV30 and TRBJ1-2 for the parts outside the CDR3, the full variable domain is SQTIHQWPATLVQPVGSPLSLECTVEGTSNPNLYWYRQAAGRGLQLLFYSVGIGQISSEVPQNLSASRPQDRQFILSSKKLLLSDSGFYLCAWKMPGQLTGGYTFGSGTRLTVV.

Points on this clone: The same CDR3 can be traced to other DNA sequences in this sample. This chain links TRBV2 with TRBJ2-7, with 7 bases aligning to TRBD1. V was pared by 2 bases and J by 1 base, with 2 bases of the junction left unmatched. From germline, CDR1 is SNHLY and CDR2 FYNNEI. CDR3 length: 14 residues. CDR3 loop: CASSEQGESYEQYF. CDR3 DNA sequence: TGTGCCAGCAGTGAACAGGGGGAGTCCTACGAGCAGTACTTC.

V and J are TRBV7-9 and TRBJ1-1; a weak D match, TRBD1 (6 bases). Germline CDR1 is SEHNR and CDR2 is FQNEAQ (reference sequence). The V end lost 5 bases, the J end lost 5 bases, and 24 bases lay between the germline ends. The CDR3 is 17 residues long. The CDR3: CASSPLDSLRGRTEAFF. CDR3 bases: TGTGCCAGCAGCCCTCTGGACAGCCTGAGGGGACGGACTGAAGCTTTCTTT.

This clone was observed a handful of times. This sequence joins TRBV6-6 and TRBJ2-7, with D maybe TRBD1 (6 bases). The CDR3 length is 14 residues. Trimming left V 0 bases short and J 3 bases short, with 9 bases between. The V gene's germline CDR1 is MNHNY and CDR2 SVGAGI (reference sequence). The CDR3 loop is CASSYSDSDYEQYF. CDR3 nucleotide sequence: TGTGCCAGCAGTTACTCGGACAGCGACTACGAGCAGTACTTC.

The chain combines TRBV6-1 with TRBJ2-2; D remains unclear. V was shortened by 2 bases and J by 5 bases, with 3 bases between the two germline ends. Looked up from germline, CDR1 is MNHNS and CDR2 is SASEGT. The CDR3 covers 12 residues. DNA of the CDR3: TGTGCCAGCAGTGAACGTACCGGGGAGCTGTTTTTT. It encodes CASSERTGELFF.

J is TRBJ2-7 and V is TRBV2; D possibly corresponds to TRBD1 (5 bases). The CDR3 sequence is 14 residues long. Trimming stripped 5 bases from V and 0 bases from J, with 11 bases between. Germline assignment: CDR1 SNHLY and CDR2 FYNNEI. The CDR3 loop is CASSKQAYSYEQYF. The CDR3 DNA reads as TGTGCCAGCAGTAAACAGGCCTACTCCTACGAGCAGTACTTC.

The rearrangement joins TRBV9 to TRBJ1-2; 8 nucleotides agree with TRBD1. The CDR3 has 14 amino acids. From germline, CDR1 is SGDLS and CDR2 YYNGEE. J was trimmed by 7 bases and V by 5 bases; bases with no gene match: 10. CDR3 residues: CASRASVTGGGYTF. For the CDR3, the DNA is TGTGCCAGCAGAGCAAGCGTCACAGGGGGTGGCTACACCTTC.

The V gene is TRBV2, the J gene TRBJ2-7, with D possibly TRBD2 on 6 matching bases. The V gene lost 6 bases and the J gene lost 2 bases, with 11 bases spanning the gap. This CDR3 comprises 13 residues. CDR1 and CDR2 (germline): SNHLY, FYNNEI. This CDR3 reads CASRDYHTYEQYF. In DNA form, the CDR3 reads TGTGCCAGCAGGGACTATCATACCTACGAGCAGTACTTC.

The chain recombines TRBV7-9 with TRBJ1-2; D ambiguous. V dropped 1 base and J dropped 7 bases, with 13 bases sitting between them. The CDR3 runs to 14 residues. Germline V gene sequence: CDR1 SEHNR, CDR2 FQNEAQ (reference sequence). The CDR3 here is CASSLGAPGSGYTF. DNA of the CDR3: TGTGCCAGCAGCTTAGGGGCCCCGGGGAGTGGCTACACCTTC.

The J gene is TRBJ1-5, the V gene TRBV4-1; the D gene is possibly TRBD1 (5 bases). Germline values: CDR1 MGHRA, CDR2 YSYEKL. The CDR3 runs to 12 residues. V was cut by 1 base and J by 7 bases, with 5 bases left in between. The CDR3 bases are TGCGCCAGCAGCCAAGGGGGGCAGCCCCAGCATTTT. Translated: CASSQGGQPQHF.

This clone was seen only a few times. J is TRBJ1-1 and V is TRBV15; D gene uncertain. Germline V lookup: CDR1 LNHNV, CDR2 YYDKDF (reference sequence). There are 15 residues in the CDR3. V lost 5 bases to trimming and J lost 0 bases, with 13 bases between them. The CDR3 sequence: CATSYQGRMNTEAFF. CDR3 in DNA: TGTGCCACCAGCTACCAAGGACGGATGAACACTGAAGCTTTCTTT. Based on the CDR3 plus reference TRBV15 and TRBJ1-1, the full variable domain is DAMVIQNPRYQVTQFGKPVTLSCSQTLNHNVMYWYQQKSSQAPKLLFHYYDKDFNNEADTPDNFQSRRPNTSFCFLDIRSPGLGDTAMYLCATSYQGRMNTEAFFGQGTRLTVV.

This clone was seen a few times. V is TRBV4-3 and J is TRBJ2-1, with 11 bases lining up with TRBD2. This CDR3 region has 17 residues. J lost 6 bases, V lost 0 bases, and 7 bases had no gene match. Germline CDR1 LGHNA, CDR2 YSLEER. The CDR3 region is CASSQEMGTSGSNEQFF. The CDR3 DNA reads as TGCGCCAGCAGCCAAGAGATGGGGACTAGCGGTAGCAATGAGCAGTTCTTC.